This T cell receptor (beta chain) was documented in a study of spatial heterogeneity in lung cancer. This CDR3 spans 17 amino acids. The V gene's germline CDR1 is SGHKS and CDR2 YYEKEE (reference sequence). V lost 3 bases and J 3 bases, leaving 18 bases between the germline ends. Specified time point: sample taken at primary tumor resection. TCRdb itself ran the 5' RACE reads through MiXCR, one entry per CDR3 protein. The sample contains some 6,100 distinct CDR3 sequences, about 8% of which appear only once. In its sample, this clonotype was seen a few times. V is TRBV5-5 and J is TRBJ2-2, with D perhaps TRBD1 (7 bases). The sample was normal lung tissue next to the tumor, taken at surgery. The clonotype comes from a female donor with early-stage non-small cell lung cancer. In nucleotides, the CDR3 is TGTGCCAGCAGCTCGGTCGCAGGGGGGCACTACACCGGGGAGCTGTTTTTT. Translation gives CASSSVAGGHYTGELFF.